These 32 T cell receptor beta chains were all obtained from the same sample, sequenced in a study of early T cells in non-severe SARS-CoV-2 infection. Each CDR3 protein gets one entry after TCRdb re-called the 5' RACE reads with MiXCR. Among tens of thousands of distinct CDR3 sequences, about 12% were seen once, and the ten largest hold 0.95% to 1.5%. Material: whole blood, obtained at baseline. The source of these receptors is an adult who was a healthcare worker with PCR-confirmed SARS-CoV-2 infection or an uninfected control (not recorded which). The donor label of this sample is uncertain.

This clonotype has only a few counts. The rearrangement joins TRBV28 to TRBJ2-3; D gene ambiguous. The CDR3 is 14 amino acids. Germline loops: CDR1 MDHEN, CDR2 SYDVKM. V was clipped by 3 bases and J by 1 base, with 8 bases between them. CDR3 loop: CASSFLSGTDTQYF. The CDR3 region has the DNA TGTGCCAGCAGTTTTCTGTCGGGCACAGATACGCAGTATTTT.

The CDR3 spells CASSPRPANEQFF. CDR3 bases: TGTGCCAGCAGCCCGCGGCCGGCGAATGAGCAGTTCTTC. The genes are TRBV7-6 and TRBJ2-1; unclear D gene. The germline CDR1 and CDR2 sequences are SGHVS and FNYEAQ. The CDR3 sequence is 13 residues long. V dropped 5 bases and J dropped 7 bases, with 12 bases sitting between them.

V gene TRBV30 combines with J gene TRBJ2-1, with a tentative D call TRBD2 (5 bases). Trimming removed 4 bases at V and 0 bases at J, with 16 bases between. CDR3 length equals 16 residues. The germline V gene has CDR1 GTSNPN and CDR2 SVGIG (reference sequence). The CDR3 reads CAWTPPTGLSYNEQFF. CDR3 coding DNA: TGTGCCTGGACCCCCCCGACTGGACTCTCCTACAATGAGCAGTTCTTC. Combining the CDR3 with reference TRBV30 and TRBJ2-1 gives the whole variable domain SQTIHQWPATLVQPVGSPLSLECTVEGTSNPNLYWYRQAAGRGLQLLFYSVGIGQISSEVPQNLSASRPQDRQFILSSKKLLLSDSGFYLCAWTPPTGLSYNEQFFGPGTRLTVL.

This clonotype has a handful of counts. V and J are TRBV19 and TRBJ2-5; D may be TRBD1 or TRBD2 (5 bases each). CDR1 is LNHDA, CDR2 SQIVND, per germline (reference sequence). There are 16 residues in the CDR3. Trimming removed 5 bases at V and 4 bases at J, with 20 bases between. For the CDR3, the DNA is TGTGCCAGTAGTGCCGGGGTAATATTGGGGACAGAGACCCAGTACTTC. Its protein product is CASSAGVILGTETQYF.

This clonotype was counted only a few times. This chain links TRBV7-2 with TRBJ2-5; possibly TRBD1 or TRBD2 for D (6 bases each). The CDR3 spans 15 residues. Per the germline V gene, CDR1 is SGHTA and CDR2 is FQGNSA. V lost 1 base and J lost 5, with 14 bases in between. For the CDR3, the DNA is TGTGCCAGCAGCTTAGTCGGGGGCGCGGGGGAGACCCAGTACTTC. The encoded protein is CASSLVGGAGETQYF. The full variable domain, with the rest looked up from reference TRBV7-2 and TRBJ2-5, is GAGVSQSPSNKVTEKGKDVELRCDPISGHTALYWYRQSLGQGLEFLIYFQGNSAPDKSGLPSDRFSAERTGGSVSTLTIQRTQQEDSAVYLCASSLVGGAGETQYFGPGTRLLVL.

J is TRBJ1-1 and V is TRBV29-1; 8 bases match TRBD1. Trimming took 6 bases from V and 5 from J; bases not matched to a gene: 26. The germline V gene encodes CDR1 SQVTM and CDR2 ANQGSEA. CDR3 length: 19 amino acids. The CDR3 loop reads CSVVFEFGQGIPHVTEAFF. In DNA form, the CDR3 reads TGCAGCGTGGTTTTTGAATTCGGACAGGGAATCCCCCACGTAACTGAAGCTTTCTTT. The full variable domain, with the rest looked up from reference TRBV29-1 and TRBJ1-1, is SAVISQKPSRDICQRGTSLTIQCQVDSQVTMMFWYRQQPGQSLTLIATANQGSEATYESGFVIDKFPISRPNLTFSTLTVSNMSPEDSSIYLCSVVFEFGQGIPHVTEAFFGQGTRLTVV.

This clonotype was found a few times. The genes are TRBV24-1 and TRBJ2-3, with D uncertain. V lost 2 bases and J 2 bases, leaving 7 bases between the germline ends. This CDR3 region has 14 residues. Germline lookup yields CDR1 KGHDR and CDR2 SFDVKD. The CDR3: CATSDSGFTDTQYF. The DNA of the CDR3 is TGTGCCACCAGTGATTCAGGCTTCACAGATACGCAGTATTTT.

The sample holds a few counts of this clonotype. The genes are TRBV18 and TRBJ2-1; D unresolved. From germline, CDR1 is KGHSH and CDR2 LQKENI. Trimming cost V 5 bases and J 3 bases, with 20 bases left between them. CDR3 size: 17 residues. DNA for the CDR3: TGTGCCAGCTCATCAATCGCATCGAGCCACTTCTACAATGAGCAGTTCTTC. Translating gives CASSSIASSHFYNEQFF.

This chain joins TRBV24-1 and TRBJ2-7, with TRBD1 matching 8 bases. Germline values: CDR1 KGHDR, CDR2 SFDVKD. This CDR3 spans 15 amino acids. J gave up 3 bases and V 3 bases, and 6 bases lay outside the gene matches. This CDR3 reads CATSDMTGVNYEQYV. In DNA, the CDR3 is TGTGCCACCAGTGATATGACAGGGGTGAACTACGAGCAGTACGTC.

The chain has TRBV9 and TRBJ2-1, with 13 nucleotides matching TRBD2. Looked up from germline, CDR1 is SGDLS and CDR2 is YYNGEE. J lost 6 bases, V lost 3 bases, and 9 bases had no gene match. This CDR3 comprises 17 residues. The CDR3 nucleotides read TGTGCCAGCAGCGCCCGACTAGCGGGGGGCCGTCTCAATGAGCAGTTCTTC. Protein product: CASSARLAGGRLNEQFF.

This clonotype was seen more than once but under ten times. V and J are TRBV5-1 and TRBJ2-3; 9 bases map to TRBD2. This CDR3 contains 16 residues. In germline, CDR1 is SGHRS, CDR2 YFSETQ. Trimming took 3 bases from V and 1 from J; bases not matched to a gene: 6. The CDR3 reads CASSYVAGARTDTQYF. The CDR3 DNA follows: TGCGCCAGCAGCTACGTAGCGGGGGCCCGCACAGATACGCAGTATTTT.

This chain connects TRBV18 to TRBJ1-5; 8 nucleotides match TRBD1. Trimming removed 4 bases from V and 1 base from J; junction bases left unmatched: 9. CDR1 KGHSH and CDR2 LQKENI come from the germline V gene. The CDR3 totals 17 residues. The CDR3 DNA sequence: TGTGCCAGCTCACAAACCTGGACAGGGAACAGCAATCAGCCCCAGCATTTT. The encoded protein is CASSQTWTGNSNQPQHF. The full variable domain, completed using reference TRBV18 and TRBJ1-5, is NAGVMQNPRHLVRRRGQEARLRCSPMKGHSHVYWYRQLPEEGLKFMVYLQKENIIDESGMPKERFSAEFPKEGPSILRIQQVVRGDSAAYFCASSQTWTGNSNQPQHFGDGTRLSIL.

This clonotype was counted at least ten times. This chain joins TRBV7-9 and TRBJ1-2; the match to TRBD1 covers 11 bases. The V and J ends lost 2 bases and 5 bases, in that order; junction bases with no gene match: 7. This CDR3 region has 16 residues. CDR1 is SEHNR, CDR2 FQNEAQ, per germline (reference sequence). The CDR3 protein is CASSLRGQGAPYGYTF. Here the CDR3 DNA reads TGTGCCAGCAGCTTACGTGGACAGGGGGCCCCTTATGGCTACACCTTC.

This chain connects TRBV10-3 to TRBJ1-1; D ambiguous. V gave up 3 bases and J gave up 3 bases, with 14 bases separating them. The CDR3 contains 15 residues. Germline assignment: CDR1 ENHRY and CDR2 SYGVKD. The CDR3 protein is CAISESGGLYTEAFF. The DNA of the CDR3 is TGTGCCATCAGTGAATCAGGCGGATTGTACACTGAAGCTTTCTTT.

The sample holds a few counts of this clonotype. The V gene is TRBV30, the J gene TRBJ2-5; D is perhaps TRBD1 (7 bases). Deletions cut 0 bases from V and 1 base from J, with 15 bases between. Germline-derived CDR1 and CDR2 are GTSNPN and SVGIG (reference sequence). The CDR3 sequence is 16 residues long. The CDR3 loop is CAWSVLGRGAQETQYF. The CDR3 region has the DNA TGTGCCTGGAGTGTACTCGGCAGGGGGGCCCAAGAGACCCAGTACTTC.

CDR3 residues: CASSQDAVLSPTDTQYF. The CDR3 DNA follows: TGTGCCAGCAGCCAAGATGCGGTTCTCTCTCCCACAGATACGCAGTATTTT. The rearrangement joins TRBV3-1 to TRBJ2-3; D call uncertain. The CDR3 runs 17 residues. The V end lost 0 bases, the J end lost 2 bases, and 15 bases lay between the germline ends. Germline V gene data show CDR1 as LGHDT and CDR2 as YNNKEL (reference sequence).

The CDR3 sequence is CASSARTGGPSGYTF. DNA for the CDR3: TGTGCCAGCAGCGCCCGGACAGGGGGCCCCTCTGGCTACACCTTC. The chain has TRBV7-2 and TRBJ1-2; 11 positions agree with TRBD1. V was pared by 5 bases and J by 7 bases, with 9 bases of the junction left unmatched. Germline V CDR1 and CDR2: SGHTA, FQGNSA. The CDR3 runs to 15 residues. Based on the CDR3 plus reference TRBV7-2 and TRBJ1-2, the full variable domain is GAGVSQSPSNKVTEKGKDVELRCDPISGHTALYWYRQSLGQGLEFLIYFQGNSAPDKSGLPSDRFSAERTGGSVSTLTIQRTQQEDSAVYLCASSARTGGPSGYTFGSGTRLTVV.

The J gene is TRBJ2-5, the V gene TRBV6-6; D not resolved. The V end was cut by 0 bases, the J end by 5 bases, with 19 bases between. CDR1 MNHNY and CDR2 SVGAGI come from the germline V gene (reference sequence). This CDR3 has 17 residues. CDR3 DNA sequence: TGTGCCAGCAGTTACTCGACCTCCGGCAAGGGCACTGAGACCCAGTACTTC. Its protein is CASSYSTSGKGTETQYF.

The chain uses TRBV5-1 and TRBJ2-5; 8 bases agree with TRBD2. The CDR3 is 16 amino acids. Trimming removed 4 bases from V and 4 bases from J; junction bases left unmatched: 12. Germline CDR1 is SGHRS and CDR2 is YFSETQ. In DNA, the CDR3 is TGCGCCAGCAGCGCGACGACTGGGCTAGCGGGAGAGACCCAGTACTTC. Its translation: CASSATTGLAGETQYF.

This chain links TRBV24-1 with TRBJ2-5, with D uncertain. The CDR3 runs to 12 residues. CDR1 KGHDR and CDR2 SFDVKD come from the germline V gene. Trimming cost V 9 bases and J 5 bases, with 12 bases left between them. CDR3 loop: CATGDMLETQYF. DNA for the CDR3: TGTGCCACCGGAGATATGTTGGAGACCCAGTACTTC.

The CDR3 coding sequence is TGCGCCAGCAGCTACAGGGAAGGGCGGACAATGGGTGAGCAGTTCTTC. Protein product: CASSYREGRTMGEQFF. This chain links TRBV5-1 with TRBJ2-1, with D possibly TRBD1 on 6 matching bases. CDR3 length: 16 residues. The ends were cut back, 3 bases at V and 9 bases at J, with 22 bases in the middle. From germline, CDR1 is SGHRS and CDR2 YFSETQ.

This clonotype was counted only a few times. The chain has TRBV5-6 and TRBJ1-2; possibly TRBD1 for D (5 bases). The CDR3 runs to 13 residues. V was cut by 4 bases and J by 7 bases, with 14 bases left in between. The germline V gene has CDR1 SGHDT and CDR2 YYEEEE. The CDR3 DNA reads TGTGCCAGCAGCGTGGAGGGGCTTCTTGGCTACACCTTC. Protein product: CASSVEGLLGYTF.

The chain couples TRBV28 to TRBJ2-7, with D possibly TRBD2 on 6 matching bases. The CDR3 has 15 residues. Germline assignment: CDR1 MDHEN and CDR2 SYDVKM. V dropped 6 bases and J dropped 3 bases, with 18 bases sitting between them. This CDR3 reads CASSSRRDAGYEQYV. The CDR3 coding sequence is TGTGCCAGCAGCTCTAGGCGGGACGCGGGCTACGAGCAGTACGTC.

The table lists this clonotype with many counts. The chain carries TRBV3-1 and TRBJ2-2; 7 bases map to TRBD1. V trimming: 2 bases; J trimming: 6 bases; junction bases outside the gene matches: 0. The CDR3 is made up of 13 amino acids. Looked up from germline, CDR1 is LGHDT and CDR2 is YNNKEL (reference sequence). In nucleotides, the CDR3 is TGTGCCAGCAGCCAAACAGGGGCCGGGGAGCTGTTTTTT. Translation gives CASSQTGAGELFF.

The gene calls are TRBV9 and TRBJ2-5; TRBD2 aligns across 8 bases. The germline CDR1 and CDR2 sequences are SGDLS and YYNGEE. This CDR3 has 16 amino acids. With V trimmed by 2 bases and J by 3 bases, 9 bases remained unmatched. This CDR3 reads CASSVGPAGVKETQYF. The DNA for the CDR3 is TGTGCCAGCAGCGTGGGACCAGCGGGGGTAAAAGAGACCCAGTACTTC. Together with reference TRBV9 and TRBJ2-5, the CDR3 gives the full variable domain: DSGVTQTPKHLITATGQRVTLRCSPRSGDLSVYWYQQSLDQGLQFLIQYYNGEERAKGNILERFSAQQFPDLHSELNLSSLELGDSALYFCASSVGPAGVKETQYFGPGTRLLVL.

The chain links TRBV12-1 to TRBJ2-7. TRBV12-1 is described as a pseudogene. The CDR3 totals 14 residues. This CDR3 reads CASSFARDPYEQYV. DNA of the CDR3: TGTGCCAGCAGCTTTGCAAGGGATCCCTACGAGCAGTACGTC.

This clonotype was detected many times. The chain carries TRBV4-1 and TRBJ2-1; 11 bases are shared with TRBD2. The V gene's germline CDR1 is MGHRA and CDR2 YSYEKL. Trimming removed 4 bases from V and 12 bases from J; junction bases left unmatched: 14. The CDR3 is 16 amino acids. CDR3 loop: CASSPSDSGGAVVQFF. The CDR3 coding sequence is TGCGCCAGCAGCCCTTCGGATAGCGGGGGGGCTGTGGTGCAGTTCTTC.

The chain is built from TRBV6-6 and TRBJ2-2; D is undetermined. Per the germline V gene, CDR1 is MNHNY and CDR2 is SVGAGI (reference sequence). The CDR3 has 12 amino acids. The V end lost 5 bases, the J end lost 6 bases, and 7 bases lay between the germline ends. The CDR3 spells CASSPRAGELFF. The CDR3 DNA is TGTGCCAGCAGTCCTAGAGCCGGGGAGCTGTTTTTT.

This clonotype was seen only a few times. The chain employs TRBV5-1 and TRBJ2-3; 12 bases line up with TRBD2. This CDR3 contains 16 residues. CDR1 is SGHRS and CDR2 is YFSETQ in the germline V gene. The trim removed 4 bases at V and 6 bases at J, leaving 9 bases unmatched. CDR3 amino acids: CASSLRTSGEGDTQYF. The CDR3 bases are TGCGCCAGCAGCCTGCGGACTAGCGGGGAGGGCGATACGCAGTATTTT.

This rearrangement joins TRBV4-2 to TRBJ2-5; TRBD1 aligns across 7 bases. V shed 2 bases, J shed 2 bases, and the junction held 5 bases outside the gene matches. The germline V gene has CDR1 LGHNA and CDR2 YNFKEQ. The CDR3 loop spans 15 amino acids. As DNA, the CDR3 is TGTGCCAGCAGCCAAACCTGGGACAGACAAGAGACCCAGTACTTC. The encoded protein is CASSQTWDRQETQYF.

The rearrangement uses TRBV28 and TRBJ2-3; no clear D gene. V gave up 3 bases and J gave up 3 bases, with 13 bases separating them. CDR3 length: 15 amino acids. Germline CDR1 MDHEN, CDR2 SYDVKM. CDR3 sequence reads: CASSLGRPRTDTQYF. For the CDR3, the DNA is TGTGCCAGCAGTTTGGGCAGGCCCCGGACAGATACGCAGTATTTT.

The chain employs TRBV24-1 and TRBJ1-4; D is undetermined. The V gene lost 9 bases and the J gene lost 0 bases, with 7 bases spanning the gap. Germline values: CDR1 KGHDR, CDR2 SFDVKD. The CDR3 consists of 13 residues. CDR3 residues: CATQGATNEKLFF. In nucleotides, the CDR3 is TGTGCCACCCAAGGTGCAACTAATGAAAAACTGTTTTTT.